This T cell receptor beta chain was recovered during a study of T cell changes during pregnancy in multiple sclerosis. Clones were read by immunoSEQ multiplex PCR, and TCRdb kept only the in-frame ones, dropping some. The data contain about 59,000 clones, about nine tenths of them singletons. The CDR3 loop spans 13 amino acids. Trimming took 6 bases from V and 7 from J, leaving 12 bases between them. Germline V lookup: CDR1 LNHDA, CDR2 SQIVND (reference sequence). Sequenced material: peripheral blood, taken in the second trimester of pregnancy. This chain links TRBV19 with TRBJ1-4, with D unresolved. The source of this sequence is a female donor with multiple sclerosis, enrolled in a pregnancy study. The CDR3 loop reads CASRVVGSEKLFF. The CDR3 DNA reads TGTGCCAGTAGAGTAGTTGGGAGTGAAAAACTGTTTTTT.